The 27 T cell receptor beta chains below were found in one sample sequenced in a study of response to subunit inactivated influenza vaccine. TCRdb fed the RT-PCR reads into MiXCR, producing one record per CDR3 protein. The data contain a few hundred thousand distinct CDR3 sequences, approximately 20% of them singletons. Sequenced here: PBMCs from blood, sampled about 20 months after vaccination. Receptor source: a man in his fifties or sixties who received an inactivated influenza vaccine.

This clonotype was picked up a small number of times. The V and J genes are TRBV28 and TRBJ2-1; D remains ambiguous. The CDR3 is made up of 10 amino acids. Germline values: CDR1 MDHEN, CDR2 SYDVKM. V was pared by 5 bases and J by 5 bases, with 1 base between. CDR3: CASSNNEQFF. The CDR3 region has the DNA TGTGCCAGCAGTAACAATGAGCAGTTCTTC.

The CDR3 DNA is TGTGCCAGCAGCCCCCGCCGGGACAGGCTAGGAGGAAACACCATATATTTT. Protein: CASSPRRDRLGGNTIYF. The V call is TRBV7-9, the J call TRBJ1-3; 8 bases are shared with TRBD1. This CDR3 contains 17 residues. The V segment lost 5 bases and the J segment 4 bases; nucleotides outside the gene matches: 13. Germline assignment: CDR1 SEHNR and CDR2 FQNEAQ (reference sequence).

The rearrangement links TRBV5-8 to TRBJ2-5; D possibly corresponds to TRBD1 (5 bases). This CDR3 is built from 13 residues. V lost 1 base, J lost 6 bases, and 10 bases lay in between. Germline loops: CDR1 SGHTS, CDR2 YDEGEE. CDR3 sequence: CASSLFLGQTQYF. The CDR3 nucleotides are TGTGCCAGCAGCTTGTTCTTGGGGCAGACCCAGTACTTC.

This clonotype was counted only a few times. The gene calls are TRBV5-1 and TRBJ1-3, with TRBD1 identical over 8 bases. V was clipped by 5 bases and J by 2 bases; unmatched bases: 6. CDR3 size: 15 residues. The germline CDR1 and CDR2 sequences are SGHRS and YFSETQ. CDR3 sequence reads: CASSPGQAPGNTIYF. The CDR3 DNA reads as TGCGCCAGCAGTCCGGGACAGGCACCTGGAAACACCATATATTTT.

This chain links TRBV5-1 with TRBJ2-2; D unclear. V lost 0 bases and J 4 bases, leaving 7 bases between the germline ends. Germline CDR1 SGHRS, CDR2 YFSETQ. The CDR3 loop spans 14 amino acids. In DNA, the CDR3 is TGCGCCAGCAGCTTGGGGTCGGGCACCGGGGAGCTGTTTTTT. Protein: CASSLGSGTGELFF.

This chain links TRBV15 with TRBJ2-5; D unresolved. From germline, CDR1 is LNHNV and CDR2 YYDKDF (reference sequence). V lost 1 base to trimming and J lost 1 base, with 4 bases between them. The CDR3 runs to 13 residues. The CDR3 region has the DNA TGTGCCACCAGCAGAGGACTCCAAGAGACCCAGTACTTC. It specifies CATSRGLQETQYF.

The gene calls are TRBV4-1 and TRBJ1-3, with D possibly TRBD1 on 5 matching bases. Germline CDR1 is MGHRA and CDR2 is YSYEKL. The CDR3 length is 17 residues. Trimming took 3 bases from V and 2 from J, leaving 17 bases between them. CDR3 loop: CASSQAGTVPTGNTIYF. DNA of the CDR3: TGCGCCAGCAGCCAGGCCGGGACTGTGCCCACTGGAAACACCATATATTTT.

The chain carries TRBV7-8 and TRBJ1-2; 10 nucleotides agree with TRBD1. The J segment lost 5 bases and the V segment lost 3 bases, leaving 3 bases of the junction unmatched. Germline CDR1 SGHVS, CDR2 FQNEAQ. The CDR3 has 14 amino acids. The CDR3 here is CASSLGQGRYGYTF. The CDR3 DNA follows: TGTGCCAGCAGCTTGGGACAGGGGAGATATGGCTACACCTTC.

This clonotype was observed a handful of times. The chain uses TRBV18 and TRBJ2-5; 8 bases fit TRBD1. The germline CDR1 and CDR2 sequences are KGHSH and LQKENI. Trimming took 3 bases from V and 3 from J; bases not matched to a gene: 6. The CDR3 runs to 15 residues. The CDR3 loop is CASSPARTGKETQYF. The CDR3 bases are TGTGCCAGCTCACCTGCCCGGACAGGGAAAGAGACCCAGTACTTC.

This clonotype was seen more than once but under ten times. CDR3 DNA: TGTGCCAGCAGGGGGGCGACGGGGGGCTATGGCTACACCTTC. Amino acid sequence: CASRGATGGYGYTF. The chain employs TRBV6-1 and TRBJ1-2; perhaps TRBD1 as D (6 bases). The CDR3 totals 14 residues. V gave up 6 bases and J gave up 4 bases, with 15 bases separating them. Germline V gene data show CDR1 as MNHNS and CDR2 as SASEGT.

This clonotype was found a few times. J is TRBJ1-2 and V is TRBV20-1; TRBD1 matches 7 bases. The germline V gene has CDR1 DFQATT and CDR2 SNEGSKA (reference sequence). The V and J ends lost 0 bases and 3 bases, in that order; junction bases with no gene match: 4. This CDR3 comprises 14 residues. In DNA, the CDR3 is TGCAGTGCTAGAGACAGGACAGGCGACTATGGCTACACCTTC. It specifies CSARDRTGDYGYTF.

This clonotype is medium-sized in the sample. This rearrangement joins TRBV6-5 to TRBJ1-5; D is unresolved. Trimming took 0 bases from V and 0 from J, leaving 15 bases between them. Germline-derived CDR1 and CDR2 are MNHEY and SVGAGI. The CDR3 sequence is 18 residues long. This CDR3 is CASSYSLLGGHSNQPQHF. In DNA form, the CDR3 reads TGTGCCAGCAGTTACTCCTTACTGGGTGGCCATAGCAATCAGCCCCAGCATTTT.

The chain has TRBV5-1 and TRBJ2-7, with D perhaps matching TRBD2 (5 bases). The CDR3 extends over 15 amino acids. V shed 4 bases and J shed 5 bases, with 19 bases lying between them. CDR1 and CDR2 from the germline V gene are SGHRS and YFSETQ. The CDR3 DNA is TGCGCCAGCAGCCTTGGCGGGCTTGATTTCGACGAGCAGTACTTC. It encodes CASSLGGLDFDEQYF.

This sequence joins TRBV5-1 and TRBJ2-3, with D hard to call. The CDR3 loop spans 17 amino acids. Germline V gives CDR1 SGHRS, CDR2 YFSETQ. V gave up 0 bases and J gave up 0 bases, with 14 bases separating them. This chain's CDR3 is CASSLGLGRDSTDTQYF. DNA for the CDR3: TGCGCCAGCAGCTTGGGTTTGGGCAGAGATAGCACAGATACGCAGTATTTT. Full variable domain (remainder filled in from reference TRBV5-1 and TRBJ2-3): KAGVTQTPRYLIKTRGQQVTLSCSPISGHRSVSWYQQTPGQGLQFLFEYFSETQRNKGNFPGRFSGRQFSNSRSEMNVSTLELGDSALYLCASSLGLGRDSTDTQYFGPGTRLTVL.

This chain links TRBV6-1 with TRBJ1-5; TRBD1 might be the D (5 bases). CDR1 is MNHNS, CDR2 SASEGT, per germline. This CDR3 is 17 amino acids long. V was cut by 6 bases and J by 2 bases, with 20 bases left in between. The CDR3 reads CASRIRGVWGGNQPQHF. Written as DNA, the CDR3 is TGTGCCAGCAGGATCCGAGGGGTTTGGGGCGGCAATCAGCCCCAGCATTTT.

Only a few counts were recorded for this clonotype. This rearrangement joins TRBV5-1 to TRBJ2-3; D assignment may be TRBD1 or TRBD2 (6 bases each). CDR3 length: 17 residues. Trimming shortened V by 0 bases and J by 2 bases, and 16 bases separated the two germline ends. The V gene's germline CDR1 is SGHRS and CDR2 YFSETQ. The CDR3 coding sequence is TGCGCCAGCAGCTTGGCCATATCCGGGGGCCCCACAGATACGCAGTATTTT. Translating it yields CASSLAISGGPTDTQYF.

This clonotype was recorded at least ten times. The V gene is TRBV29-1, the J gene TRBJ1-5, with TRBD1 as a possible D gene (5 bases). V lost 5 bases and J 4 bases, leaving 12 bases between the germline ends. CDR1 and CDR2 (germline): SQVTM, ANQGSEA. The CDR3 runs to 13 residues. The CDR3 protein is CSVQLGGNQPQHF. CDR3 sequence (DNA): TGCAGCGTTCAACTCGGGGGAAATCAGCCCCAGCATTTT.

This clonotype was seen more than once but under ten times. The chain couples TRBV15 to TRBJ2-5; no reliable D call. CDR3 length: 14 amino acids. Germline V gene sequence: CDR1 LNHNV, CDR2 YYDKDF (reference sequence). Trimming removed 0 bases from V and 1 base from J, with 6 bases in between. This chain's CDR3 is CATSRDHLQETQYF. CDR3 sequence (DNA): TGTGCCACCAGCAGAGATCATCTCCAAGAGACCCAGTACTTC.

In this sample, this clonotype turned up a few times. V is TRBV20-1 and J is TRBJ2-3, with unresolved D. From germline, CDR1 is DFQATT and CDR2 SNEGSKA (reference sequence). This CDR3 spans 17 amino acids. Trimming took off 3 bases at V and 4 bases at J, with 23 bases between the two ends. CDR3 DNA: TGCAGTGCTAGGGGGTTTGCGGCCCCGACCTGGGCAGATACGCAGTATTTT. Protein: CSARGFAAPTWADTQYF.

CDR3 residues: CSAKGVGARETQYF. The CDR3 DNA reads as TGCAGTGCCAAAGGAGTGGGGGCGCGGGAGACCCAGTACTTC. V usage is TRBV20-1 and J usage is TRBJ2-5; possible D gene TRBD1, 6 bases. CDR3 length: 14 residues. V gave up 6 bases and J gave up 5 bases, with 19 bases separating them. Germline V gene lookup returns CDR1 DFQATT and CDR2 SNEGSKA (reference sequence).

This clonotype was observed many times. The chain employs TRBV5-1 and TRBJ1-6, with D uncertain. CDR1 and CDR2 (germline): SGHRS, YFSETQ. The CDR3 runs 14 residues. Between the trimmed V and J ends, which lost 6 bases and 7 bases, there was a span of 14 bases. The chain's CDR3 is CASMGGLSNSPLHF. CDR3 sequence (DNA): TGCGCCAGCATGGGAGGCCTCTCGAATTCACCCCTCCACTTT.

This clonotype was recorded many times. This rearrangement joins TRBV2 to TRBJ1-1; possibly TRBD1 for D (5 bases). The V end was cut by 5 bases, the J end by 4 bases, with 17 bases between. The CDR3 loop spans 15 amino acids. The germline CDR1 and CDR2 sequences are SNHLY and FYNNEI. CDR3 residues: CASSINRQWGTEAFF. The CDR3 DNA follows: TGTGCCAGCAGTATTAACAGGCAATGGGGCACTGAAGCTTTCTTT.

This chain uses TRBV7-9 with TRBJ2-3; 7 nucleotides align to TRBD1. The CDR3 has 16 residues. Trimming took 4 bases from V and 2 from J; bases not matched to a gene: 9. The germline V gene encodes CDR1 SEHNR and CDR2 FQNEAQ (reference sequence). The CDR3 region is CASSSYAGGYTDTQYF. CDR3 in DNA: TGTGCCAGCAGCTCTTACGCAGGGGGTTACACAGATACGCAGTATTTT.

The table lists this clonotype with many counts. J is TRBJ2-5 and V is TRBV6-1; D unresolved. This CDR3 contains 14 residues. CDR1 and CDR2 (germline): MNHNS, SASEGT. Trimming shortened V by 1 base and J by 1 base, and 7 bases separated the two germline ends. The CDR3 DNA reads as TGTGCCAGCAGTGAAGTTAGGGTCCAAGAGACCCAGTACTTC. This gives the protein CASSEVRVQETQYF.

The chain has TRBV20-1 and TRBJ1-2; no clear D. Germline V gene lookup returns CDR1 DFQATT and CDR2 SNEGSKA (reference sequence). The CDR3 spans 13 residues. DNA for the CDR3: TGCACCGCGCCTTTGCCGCGGGGATATGGCTACACCTTC. The encoded protein is CTAPLPRGYGYTF.

This clonotype has a single count. The V and J genes are TRBV4-3 and TRBJ1-2; 8 nucleotides agree with TRBD1. There are 17 residues in the CDR3. After removal of 1 base from V and 2 bases from J, the junction contained 9 bases not matched to a gene. Germline V gene lookup returns CDR1 LGHNA and CDR2 YSLEER. The CDR3, as DNA: TGCGCCAGCAGCCAAGGGGGACAGGCCTTACCCAACTATGGCTACACCTTC. Translating it yields CASSQGGQALPNYGYTF.

The CDR3 region is CASSSNRGLAYEQYF. The CDR3 region has the DNA TGTGCCAGCAGTTCAAACAGGGGATTAGCCTACGAGCAGTACTTC. The rearrangement joins TRBV28 to TRBJ2-7; 7 bases match TRBD1. CDR3 length: 15 residues. J gave up 2 bases and V 4 bases, and 8 bases lay outside the gene matches. Germline CDR1 and CDR2: MDHEN and SYDVKM.